The present TCR beta chain was sequenced within a study of graft-versus-host responses after intestinal transplantation. Overall study context: Every one of the recipients received anti-thymocyte globulin induction and afterwards took tacrolimus and steroids for about 3 years.

Sequencing was performed with immunoSEQ multiplex PCR; in TCRdb, only in-frame clones are kept and a portion is missing. The sample includes about 54,000 clones, about 90% of them seen just once. CDR1 is ENHRY, CDR2 SYGVKD, per germline. The CDR3 extends over 12 amino acids. Trimming removed 9 bases from V and 6 bases from J, with 13 bases in between. This material consisted of PBMCs, taken 650 to 670 days after intestinal transplant. The TCR originated in a human patient who received an intestinal transplant, so some T cells may come from the graft donor. The rearrangement links TRBV10-3 to TRBJ2-3; D unresolved. The CDR3 sequence is CAMASRPDTQYF. DNA for the CDR3: TGTGCCATGGCGAGTAGACCGGATACGCAGTATTTT.